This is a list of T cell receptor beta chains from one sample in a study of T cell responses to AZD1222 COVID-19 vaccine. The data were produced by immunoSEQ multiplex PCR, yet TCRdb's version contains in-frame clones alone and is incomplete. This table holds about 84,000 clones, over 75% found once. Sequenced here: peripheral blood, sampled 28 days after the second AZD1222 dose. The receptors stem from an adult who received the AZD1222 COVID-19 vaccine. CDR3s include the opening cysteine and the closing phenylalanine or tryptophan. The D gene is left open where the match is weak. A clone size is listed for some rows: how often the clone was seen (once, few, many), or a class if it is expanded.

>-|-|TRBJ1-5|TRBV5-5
TGTGCCAGCAGTCCCGAGGGGGGAGTTCAGCCCCAGCATTTT
CASSPEGGVQPQHF
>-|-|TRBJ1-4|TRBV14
TGTGCCAGCAGCGCCCCCGGGACCGCGAATGAAAAACTGTTTTTT
CASSAPGTANEKLFF
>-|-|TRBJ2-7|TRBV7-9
TGTGCCAGCAAGAGTCCCGACTCCTACGAGCAGTACTTC
CASKSPDSYEQYF
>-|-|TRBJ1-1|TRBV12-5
TGTGCTAGTTTCCTGGGGGGGGCCTACACTGAAGCTTTCTTT
CASFLGGAYTEAFF
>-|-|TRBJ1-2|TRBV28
TGTGCCAGCAGTTTAGTTCAGGGGAAGCTTGGCTACACCTTC
CASSLVQGKLGYTF
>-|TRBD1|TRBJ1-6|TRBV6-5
TGTGCCAGCAGTTACGGGGACAGATCGAATTCACCCCTCCACTTT
CASSYGDRSNSPLHF
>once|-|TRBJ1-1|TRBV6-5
TGTGCCAGCAGCGCTCGGACCGGGGACACTGAAGCTTTCTTT
CASSARTGDTEAFF
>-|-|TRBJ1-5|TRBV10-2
TGCGCCAGCAGTGTGGCAGGTGGAGGGCCCCAGCATTTT
CASSVAGGGPQHF
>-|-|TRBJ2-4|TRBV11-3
TGTGCCAGCAGCCGGAGGGGCGGGACGACGGGAAACATTCAGTACTTC
CASSRRGGTTGNIQYF
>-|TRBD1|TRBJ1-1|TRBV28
TGTGCCAGCAGGAGACAGGGTAGTGACACTGAAGCTTTCTTT
CASRRQGSDTEAFF
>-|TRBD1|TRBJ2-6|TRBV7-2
TGTGCCAGCAGCTTCGACAGGGTCTGGCGTAATGACGGGGCCAACGTCCTGACTTTC
CASSFDRVWRNDGANVLTF